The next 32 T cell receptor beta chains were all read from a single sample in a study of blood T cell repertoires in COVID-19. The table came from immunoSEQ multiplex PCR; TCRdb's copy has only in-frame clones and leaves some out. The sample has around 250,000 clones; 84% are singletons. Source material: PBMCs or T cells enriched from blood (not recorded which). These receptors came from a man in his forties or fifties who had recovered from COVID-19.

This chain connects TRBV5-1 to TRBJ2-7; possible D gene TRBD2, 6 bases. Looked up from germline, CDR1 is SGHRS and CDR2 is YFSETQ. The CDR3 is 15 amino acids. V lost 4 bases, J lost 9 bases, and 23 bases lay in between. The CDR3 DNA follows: TGCGCCAGCAGCGGCTCCGGGACTTTGACCGAGGGGCAGTACTTC. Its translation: CASSGSGTLTEGQYF.

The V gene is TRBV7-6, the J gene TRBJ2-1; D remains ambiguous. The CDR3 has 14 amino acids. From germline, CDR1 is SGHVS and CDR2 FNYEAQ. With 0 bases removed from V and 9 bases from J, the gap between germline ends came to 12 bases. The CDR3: CASSLARAPIEQFF. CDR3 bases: TGTGCCAGCAGCTTAGCGCGCGCGCCGATTGAGCAGTTCTTC.

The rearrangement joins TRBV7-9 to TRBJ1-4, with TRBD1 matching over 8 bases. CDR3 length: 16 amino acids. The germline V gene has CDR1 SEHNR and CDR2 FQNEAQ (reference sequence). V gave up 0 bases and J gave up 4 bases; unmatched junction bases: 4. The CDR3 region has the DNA TGTGCCAGCAGCTTAGCCGGGACAGGCATTAATGAAAAACTGTTTTTT. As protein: CASSLAGTGINEKLFF.

The CDR3 coding sequence is TGTGCCTGGAGTTCGACAGGTCCCTATGGCTACACCTTC. As protein: CAWSSTGPYGYTF. The chain uses TRBV30 and TRBJ1-2, with D possibly TRBD1 on 6 matching bases. Trimming left V 2 bases short and J 4 bases short, with 11 bases between. CDR3 size: 13 residues. Germline CDR1 GTSNPN, CDR2 SVGIG (reference sequence).

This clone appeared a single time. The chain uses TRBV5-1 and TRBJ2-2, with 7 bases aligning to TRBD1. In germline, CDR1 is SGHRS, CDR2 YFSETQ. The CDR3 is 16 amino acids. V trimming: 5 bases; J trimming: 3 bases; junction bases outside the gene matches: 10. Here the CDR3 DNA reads TGCGCCAGCAGATGGGTGACAGGGAGAGACACCGGGGAGCTGTTTTTT. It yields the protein CASRWVTGRDTGELFF.

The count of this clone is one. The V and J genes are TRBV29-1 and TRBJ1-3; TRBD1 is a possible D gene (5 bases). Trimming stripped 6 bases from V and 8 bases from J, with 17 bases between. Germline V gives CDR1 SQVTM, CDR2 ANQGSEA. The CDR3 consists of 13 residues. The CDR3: CSVLGGSKDTIYF. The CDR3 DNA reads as TGCAGCGTCCTCGGGGGGTCGAAGGACACCATATATTTT.

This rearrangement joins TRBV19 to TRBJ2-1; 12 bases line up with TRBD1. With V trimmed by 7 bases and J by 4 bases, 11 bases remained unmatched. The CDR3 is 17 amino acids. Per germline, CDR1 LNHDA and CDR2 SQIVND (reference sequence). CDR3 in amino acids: CASKRDRGRRGYNEQFF. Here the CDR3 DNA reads TGTGCCAGTAAACGGGACAGGGGGCGAAGGGGATACAATGAGCAGTTCTTC.

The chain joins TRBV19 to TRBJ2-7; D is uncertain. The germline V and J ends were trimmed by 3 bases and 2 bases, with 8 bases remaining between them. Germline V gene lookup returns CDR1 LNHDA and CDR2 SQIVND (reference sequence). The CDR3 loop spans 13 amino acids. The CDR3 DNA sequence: TGTGCCAGTAGTATCCAGTTTCCCTACGAGCAGTACTTC. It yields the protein CASSIQFPYEQYF.

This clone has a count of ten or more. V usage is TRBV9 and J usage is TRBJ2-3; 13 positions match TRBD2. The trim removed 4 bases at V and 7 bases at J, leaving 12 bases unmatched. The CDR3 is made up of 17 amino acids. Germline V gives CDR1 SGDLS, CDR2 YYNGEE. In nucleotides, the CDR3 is TGTGCCAGCAGCCCTCGGACTAGCGGGGGACCACAGTATACGCAGTATTTT. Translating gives CASSPRTSGGPQYTQYF.

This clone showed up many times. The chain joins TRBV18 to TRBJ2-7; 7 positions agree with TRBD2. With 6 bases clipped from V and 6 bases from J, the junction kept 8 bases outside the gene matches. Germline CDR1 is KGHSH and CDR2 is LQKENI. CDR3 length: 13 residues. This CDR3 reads CASSSTTGGEQYF. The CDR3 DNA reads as TGTGCCAGCTCGTCAACCACGGGGGGCGAGCAGTACTTC.

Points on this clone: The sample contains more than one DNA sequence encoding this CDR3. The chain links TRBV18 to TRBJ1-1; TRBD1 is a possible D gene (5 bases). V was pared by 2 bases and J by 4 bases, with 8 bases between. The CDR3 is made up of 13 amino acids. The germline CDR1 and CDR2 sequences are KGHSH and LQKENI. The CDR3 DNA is TGTGCCAGCTCACCAAGCGGGGGCACTGAAGCTTTCTTT. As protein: CASSPSGGTEAFF.

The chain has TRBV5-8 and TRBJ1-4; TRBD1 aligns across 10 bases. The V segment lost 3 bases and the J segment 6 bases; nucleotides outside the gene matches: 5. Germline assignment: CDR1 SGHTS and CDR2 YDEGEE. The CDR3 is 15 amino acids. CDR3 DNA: TGTGCCAGCAGCTATGGGACAGGGGCTTATGAAAAACTGTTTTTT. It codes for CASSYGTGAYEKLFF.

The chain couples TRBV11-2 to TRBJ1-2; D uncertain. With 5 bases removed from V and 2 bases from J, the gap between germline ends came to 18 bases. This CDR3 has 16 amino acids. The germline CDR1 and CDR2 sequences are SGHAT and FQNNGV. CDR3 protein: CASSPWGVLRNYGYTF. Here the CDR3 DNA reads TGTGCCAGCAGCCCTTGGGGAGTTTTGAGGAACTATGGCTACACCTTC.

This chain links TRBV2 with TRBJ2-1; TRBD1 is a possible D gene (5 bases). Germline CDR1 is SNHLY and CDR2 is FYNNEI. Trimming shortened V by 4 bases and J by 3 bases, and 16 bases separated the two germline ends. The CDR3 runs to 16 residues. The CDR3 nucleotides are TGTGCCAGCAGTGCAAGCGACAGCCGGTACTACAATGAGCAGTTCTTC. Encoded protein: CASSASDSRYYNEQFF.

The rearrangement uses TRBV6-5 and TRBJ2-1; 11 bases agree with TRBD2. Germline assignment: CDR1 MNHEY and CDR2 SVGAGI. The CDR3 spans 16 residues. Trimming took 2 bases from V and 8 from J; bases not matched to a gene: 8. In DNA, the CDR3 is TGTGCCAGCAGTTACGGTACTAGCGGGAGTTTTGATGAGCAGTTCTTC. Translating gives CASSYGTSGSFDEQFF.

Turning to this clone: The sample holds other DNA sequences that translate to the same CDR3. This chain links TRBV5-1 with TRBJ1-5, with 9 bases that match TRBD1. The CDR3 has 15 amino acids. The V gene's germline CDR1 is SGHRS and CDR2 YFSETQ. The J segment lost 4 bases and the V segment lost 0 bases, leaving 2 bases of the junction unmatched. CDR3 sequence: CASSLGTGVNQPQHF. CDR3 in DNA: TGCGCCAGCAGCTTGGGGACAGGGGTAAATCAGCCCCAGCATTTT. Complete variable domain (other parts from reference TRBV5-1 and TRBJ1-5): KAGVTQTPRYLIKTRGQQVTLSCSPISGHRSVSWYQQTPGQGLQFLFEYFSETQRNKGNFPGRFSGRQFSNSRSEMNVSTLELGDSALYLCASSLGTGVNQPQHFGDGTRLSIL.

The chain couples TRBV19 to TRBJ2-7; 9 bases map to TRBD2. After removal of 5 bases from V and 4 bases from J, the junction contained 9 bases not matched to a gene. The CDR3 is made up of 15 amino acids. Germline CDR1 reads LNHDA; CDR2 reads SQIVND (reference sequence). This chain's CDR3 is CASSPRTSAYYEQYF. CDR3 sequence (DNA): TGTGCCAGTAGTCCCCGGACTAGCGCCTATTACGAGCAGTACTTC.

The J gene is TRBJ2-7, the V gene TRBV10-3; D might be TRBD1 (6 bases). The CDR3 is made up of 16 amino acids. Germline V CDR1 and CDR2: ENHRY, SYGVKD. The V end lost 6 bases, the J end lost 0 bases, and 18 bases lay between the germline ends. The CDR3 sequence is CAIRGHLNDPSYEQYF. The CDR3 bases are TGTGCCATCAGGGGACATCTGAACGATCCCTCCTACGAGCAGTACTTC.

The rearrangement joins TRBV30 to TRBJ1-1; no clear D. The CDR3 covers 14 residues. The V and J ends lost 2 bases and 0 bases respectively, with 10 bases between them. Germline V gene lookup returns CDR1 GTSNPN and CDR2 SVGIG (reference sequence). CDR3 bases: TGTGCCTGGAGTATGGGCAACATGAACACTGAAGCTTTCTTT. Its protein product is CAWSMGNMNTEAFF.

The CDR3 region has the DNA TGTGCCATCAGTGAGTCGACAGGGTTTTTCTATGGCTACACCTTC. This encodes CAISESTGFFYGYTF. The chain has TRBV10-3 and TRBJ1-2; 7 bases map to TRBD1. The CDR3 loop spans 15 amino acids. V lost 0 bases, J lost 4 bases, and 5 bases stayed unmatched. The germline gives CDR1 ENHRY, CDR2 SYGVKD.

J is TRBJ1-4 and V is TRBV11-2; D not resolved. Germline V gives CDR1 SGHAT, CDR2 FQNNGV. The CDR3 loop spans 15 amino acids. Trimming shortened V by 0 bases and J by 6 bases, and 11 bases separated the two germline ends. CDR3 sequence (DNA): TGTGCCAGCAGCTTAGAAGGCAGGCGAGATGAAAAACTGTTTTTT. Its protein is CASSLEGRRDEKLFF.

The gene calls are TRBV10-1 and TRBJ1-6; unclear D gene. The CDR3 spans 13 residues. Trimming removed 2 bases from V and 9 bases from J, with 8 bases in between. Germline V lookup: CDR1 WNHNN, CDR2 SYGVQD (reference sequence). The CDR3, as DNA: TGCGCCAGCAGTGAGACCTTCGGTTCACCCCTCCACTTT. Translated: CASSETFGSPLHF.

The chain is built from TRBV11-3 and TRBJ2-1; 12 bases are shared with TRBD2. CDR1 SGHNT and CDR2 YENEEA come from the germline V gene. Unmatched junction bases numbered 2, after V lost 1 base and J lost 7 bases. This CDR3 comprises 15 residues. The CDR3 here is CASSLVLAGGNEQFF. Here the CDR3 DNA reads TGTGCCAGCAGCTTAGTTCTAGCGGGGGGGAATGAGCAGTTCTTC. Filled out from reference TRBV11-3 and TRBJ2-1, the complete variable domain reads EAGVVQSPRYKIIEKKQPVAFWCNPISGHNTLYWYLQNLGQGPELLIRYENEEAVDDSQLPKDRFSAERLKGVDSTLKIQPAELGDSAVYLCASSLVLAGGNEQFFGPGTRLTVL.

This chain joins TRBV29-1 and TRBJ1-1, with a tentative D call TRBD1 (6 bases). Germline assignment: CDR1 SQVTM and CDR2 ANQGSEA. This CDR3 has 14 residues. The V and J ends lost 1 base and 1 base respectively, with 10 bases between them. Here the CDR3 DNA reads TGCAGCGTTGAAGCAGGGGCCTGGAACACTGAAGCTTTCTTT. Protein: CSVEAGAWNTEAFF.

CDR3 sequence reads: CASSPTTGVGYGYTF. The CDR3, as DNA: TGTGCCAGCTCACCCACGACAGGGGTAGGCTATGGCTACACCTTC. The chain combines TRBV18 with TRBJ1-2; 8 bases are a match to TRBD1. V lost 3 bases, J lost 4 bases, and 7 bases stayed unmatched. Germline V gene lookup returns CDR1 KGHSH and CDR2 LQKENI. The CDR3 is made up of 15 amino acids.

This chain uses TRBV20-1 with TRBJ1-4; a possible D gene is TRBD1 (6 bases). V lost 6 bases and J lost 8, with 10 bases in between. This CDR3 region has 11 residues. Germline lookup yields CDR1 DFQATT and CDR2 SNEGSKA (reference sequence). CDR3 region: CSASGEEKLFF. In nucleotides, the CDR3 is TGCAGTGCCTCAGGGGAGGAAAAACTGTTTTTT.

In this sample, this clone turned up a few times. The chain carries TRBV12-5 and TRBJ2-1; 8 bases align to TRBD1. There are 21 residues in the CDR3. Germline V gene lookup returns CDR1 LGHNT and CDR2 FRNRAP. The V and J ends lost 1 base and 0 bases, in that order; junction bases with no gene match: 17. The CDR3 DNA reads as TGTGCTAGTGGTTTGGGCTCCTCCGGGACAGGCAGCTTTAGCTCCTACAATGAGCAGTTCTTC. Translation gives CASGLGSSGTGSFSSYNEQFF.

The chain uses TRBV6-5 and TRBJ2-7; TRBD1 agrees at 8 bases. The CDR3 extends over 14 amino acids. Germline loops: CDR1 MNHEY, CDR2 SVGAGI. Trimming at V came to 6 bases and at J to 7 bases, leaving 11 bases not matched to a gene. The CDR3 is CASSADRERVEQYF. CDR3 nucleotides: TGTGCCAGCAGCGCGGACAGGGAAAGGGTAGAGCAGTACTTC.

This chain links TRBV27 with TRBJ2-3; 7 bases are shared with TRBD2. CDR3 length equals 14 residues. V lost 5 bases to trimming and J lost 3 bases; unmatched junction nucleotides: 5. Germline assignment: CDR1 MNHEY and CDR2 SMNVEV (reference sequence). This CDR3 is CASSPYSGTDTQYF. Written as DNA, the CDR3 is TGTGCCAGCAGTCCATATAGCGGGACAGATACGCAGTATTTT.

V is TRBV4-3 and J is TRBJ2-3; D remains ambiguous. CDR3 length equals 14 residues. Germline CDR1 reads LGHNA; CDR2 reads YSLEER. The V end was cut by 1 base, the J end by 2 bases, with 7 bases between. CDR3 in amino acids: CASSQAQATDTQYF. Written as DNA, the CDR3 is TGCGCCAGCAGCCAAGCGCAGGCCACAGATACGCAGTATTTT.

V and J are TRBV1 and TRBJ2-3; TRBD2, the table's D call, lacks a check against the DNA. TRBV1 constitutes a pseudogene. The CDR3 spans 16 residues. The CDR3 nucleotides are TGCACCAGCATACTAAGGGGGGGGCCTGGCACAGATACGCAGTATTTT. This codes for CTSILRGGPGTDTQYF.

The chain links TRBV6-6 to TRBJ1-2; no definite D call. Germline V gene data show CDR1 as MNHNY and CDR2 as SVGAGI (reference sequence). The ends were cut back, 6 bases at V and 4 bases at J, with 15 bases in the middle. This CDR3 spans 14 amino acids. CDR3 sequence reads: CASRAGLISYGYTF. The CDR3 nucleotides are TGTGCCAGCAGGGCAGGCTTAATTTCCTATGGCTACACCTTC.